The rows below give T cell receptor beta chains drawn from one sample of a study of T cells in Graves' hyperthyroidism and ophthalmopathy. TCRdb independently ran MiXCR on the multiplex PCR reads; one entry per CDR3 protein. The sample contains around 380,000 distinct CDR3 sequences, about 14% of which appear only once. Material: blood. These TCRs come from a young man with Graves' hyperthyroidism that later progressed to Graves' ophthalmopathy. CDR3s include the opening cysteine and the closing phenylalanine or tryptophan. D genes are given only for firm matches. Clone size is not always given. Where it is, it says once, few, many or a class for expanded clones.

d_gene: -; v_gene: TRBV13; abundance: -; j_gene: TRBJ2-3; CDR3nt: TGTGCCAGCCGGGGGCCCTACCCCACAGATACGCAGTATTTT; CDR3aa: CASRGPYPTDTQYF
d_gene: -; v_gene: TRBV5-6; abundance: few; j_gene: TRBJ1-2; CDR3nt: TGTGCCAGCAGCTTGGAGGGCACGGGCCGGACTAACTATGGCTACACCTTC; CDR3aa: CASSLEGTGRTNYGYTF
d_gene: TRBD1; v_gene: TRBV19; abundance: -; j_gene: TRBJ2-1; CDR3nt: TGTGCCAGTAGTGGGACAGCCCAAGGGGGTAATGAGCAGTTCTTC; CDR3aa: CASSGTAQGGNEQFF
d_gene: -; v_gene: TRBV20-1; abundance: -; j_gene: TRBJ1-3; CDR3nt: TGCAGTGCTAGAGGGGACGATATCGGAAACACCATATATTTT; CDR3aa: CSARGDDIGNTIYF
d_gene: -; v_gene: TRBV20-1; abundance: many; j_gene: TRBJ1-5; CDR3nt: TGCAGTGCTAGAGTGAGCAATCAGCCCCAGCATTTT; CDR3aa: CSARVSNQPQHF
d_gene: -; v_gene: TRBV20-1; abundance: few; j_gene: TRBJ1-4; CDR3nt: TGCAGTGCTAGGGACGTCTTTTGGGAAAAACTGTTTTTT; CDR3aa: CSARDVFWEKLFF
d_gene: TRBD1; v_gene: TRBV11-2; abundance: many; j_gene: TRBJ2-7; CDR3nt: TGTGCCAGCAGCTTAGTGGGGACAGGGTTCCCTCACGAGCAGTACTTC; CDR3aa: CASSLVGTGFPHEQYF
d_gene: TRBD1; v_gene: TRBV9; abundance: -; j_gene: TRBJ2-7; CDR3nt: TGTGCCAGCAGCACGAGACAGGGGATGTACGAGCAGTACTTC; CDR3aa: CASSTRQGMYEQYF
d_gene: TRBD1; v_gene: TRBV12-3/TRBV12-4; abundance: few; j_gene: TRBJ1-6; CDR3nt: TGTGCCAGCAGTTCCAATACAGGGGGAAGCTCACCCCTCCACTTT; CDR3aa: CASSSNTGGSSPLHF
d_gene: TRBD1; v_gene: TRBV5-5; abundance: many; j_gene: TRBJ1-2; CDR3nt: TGTGCCAGCAGCCAAACCGGGACAGGGGGCTATGGCTACACCTTC; CDR3aa: CASSQTGTGGYGYTF
d_gene: TRBD1; v_gene: TRBV19; abundance: -; j_gene: TRBJ2-3; CDR3nt: TGTGCCAGTAGTACCCTTTACAGGGGAGACACAGATACGCAGTATTTT; CDR3aa: CASSTLYRGDTDTQYF
d_gene: TRBD1; v_gene: TRBV5-1; abundance: -; j_gene: TRBJ1-5; CDR3nt: TGCGCCAGCAGCCCAGGCCGCGGGACAGGGGGGCCGAAGAGTCATCAGCCCCAGCATTTT; CDR3aa: CASSPGRGTGGPKSHQPQHF
d_gene: -; v_gene: TRBV28; abundance: many; j_gene: TRBJ1-2; CDR3nt: TGTGCCAGCAGTTCTTCAGATAACTATGGCTACACCTTC; CDR3aa: CASSSSDNYGYTF
d_gene: -; v_gene: TRBV6-1; abundance: -; j_gene: TRBJ2-1; CDR3nt: TGTGCCACCTTAGGGGGGGGAGGAAATGAGCAGTTCTTC; CDR3aa: CATLGGGGNEQFF
d_gene: -; v_gene: TRBV19; abundance: few; j_gene: TRBJ1-1; CDR3nt: TGTGCCAGTAGTATAGATCTTGAAGGGAAGGCGGCTTTCTTT; CDR3aa: CASSIDLEGKAAFF
d_gene: -; v_gene: TRBV10-1; abundance: many; j_gene: TRBJ2-3; CDR3nt: TGCGCCAGCAGCCGGGACACAGTCACAGATACGCAGTATTTT; CDR3aa: CASSRDTVTDTQYF
d_gene: -; v_gene: TRBV10-2; abundance: few; j_gene: TRBJ1-5; CDR3nt: TGCGCCAGCAGCCACTCTCCAGGGGATCAGCCCCAGCATTTT; CDR3aa: CASSHSPGDQPQHF
d_gene: -; v_gene: TRBV5-1; abundance: once; j_gene: TRBJ2-7; CDR3nt: TGTGCCAGCAGTGCGGACGGCGAGCAGTACTTC; CDR3aa: CASSADGEQYF
d_gene: -; v_gene: TRBV5-8; abundance: many; j_gene: TRBJ2-1; CDR3nt: TGTGCCAGCAGCTTGGAAGGGGGGGTATACAATGAGCAGTTCTTC; CDR3aa: CASSLEGGVYNEQFF
d_gene: -; v_gene: TRBV7-9; abundance: few; j_gene: TRBJ2-1; CDR3nt: TGTGCCAGGGGTGTAAGGAGAAACAATGAGCAGTTCTTC; CDR3aa: CARGVRRNNEQFF
d_gene: TRBD1; v_gene: TRBV10-3; abundance: -; j_gene: TRBJ2-1; CDR3nt: TGTGCCATCAGTGCTTACGGACAGGCGCCTTACAATGAGCAGTTCTTC; CDR3aa: CAISAYGQAPYNEQFF
d_gene: -; v_gene: TRBV6-1; abundance: few; j_gene: TRBJ1-1; CDR3nt: TGTGCCAGCAACGGCCCGTGGGACACTGAAGCTTTCTTT; CDR3aa: CASNGPWDTEAFF
d_gene: -; v_gene: TRBV6-5; abundance: many; j_gene: TRBJ1-5; CDR3nt: TGTGCCAGCAGTTACGGCCCAGGCCTCAATCAGCCCCAGCATTTT; CDR3aa: CASSYGPGLNQPQHF
d_gene: -; v_gene: TRBV18; abundance: many; j_gene: TRBJ1-1; CDR3nt: TGTGCCAGCTCACTGGCAGGGACGAACACTGAAGCTTTCTTT; CDR3aa: CASSLAGTNTEAFF
d_gene: TRBD2; v_gene: TRBV6-5; abundance: -; j_gene: TRBJ2-5; CDR3nt: TGTGCCAGCAGTTACTCGTCTTTTACTAGCGGGGACCTACAGTACTTC; CDR3aa: CASSYSSFTSGDLQYF
d_gene: -; v_gene: TRBV2; abundance: many; j_gene: TRBJ2-1; CDR3nt: TGTGCCAGCAGGACACAGGGCTCCTACAATGAGCAGTTCTTC; CDR3aa: CASRTQGSYNEQFF
d_gene: -; v_gene: TRBV15; abundance: few; j_gene: TRBJ1-4; CDR3nt: TGTGCCACCAGCAGAGATTTCGGGGTTGGGGAAAAACTGTTTTTT; CDR3aa: CATSRDFGVGEKLFF
d_gene: -; v_gene: TRBV20-1; abundance: few; j_gene: TRBJ2-4; CDR3nt: TGCAGTGCTAGACCGCGAGTACCACAACCAATAGCCAAAAACATTCAGTACTTC; CDR3aa: CSARPRVPQPIAKNIQYF
d_gene: -; v_gene: TRBV6-6; abundance: many; j_gene: TRBJ2-7; CDR3nt: TGTGCCAGCAGTTACGACACTCAGGGCGAGCAGTACTTC; CDR3aa: CASSYDTQGEQYF